A selection of T cell receptor beta chains follows, all from one sample in a study of cytomegalovirus exposure and HLA in healthy donors. The data were produced by immunoSEQ multiplex PCR, yet TCRdb's version contains in-frame clones alone and is incomplete. The sample holds over 150,000 clones; approximately 76% are singletons and the top ten take about 1.3%. The specimen sequenced was PBMCs. The receptor source for this set is a man in his 60s in good health and CMV-seronegative. Both conserved end residues are part of each CDR3. A D gene is named only where the DNA matches it firmly. Rows give clone size only sometimes, using once, few, many, or a class for an expanded clone.

>.|15|TRBJ2-1|TRBD2|TRBV10-3
TGTGCCATCAGTGACGCAACGGCGGGAGTTAATGAGCAGTTCTTC
CAISDATAGVNEQFF
>.|11|TRBJ2-5|.|TRBV20-1
TGCAGTGCTAGTCTTGTAGAGACCCAGTACTTC
CSASLVETQYF
>.|15|TRBJ2-5|TRBD1|TRBV6-5
TGTGCCAGCAGTTACGAGGGACAGCACCAAGAGACCCAGTACTTC
CASSYEGQHQETQYF
>.|16|TRBJ2-2|TRBD1|TRBV6-1
TGTGCCAGCAGTGCGGGGACAGGGGGCGGATCCGGGGAGCTGTTTTTT
CASSAGTGGGSGELFF
>.|14|TRBJ2-3|.|TRBV11-2
TGTGCAGACAAATTGGTCTGGGAGGCAGATACGCAGTATTTT
CADKLVWEADTQYF
>once|14|TRBJ2-5|TRBD1|TRBV5-4
TGTGCCAGCAGCTCTCAGGGGGCGCAGGAGACCCAGTACTTC
CASSSQGAQETQYF
>.|15|TRBJ2-7|TRBD2|TRBV28
TGTGCCAGCAGTTTGATTAGCGGGAGCGCGCACGAGCAGTACTTC
CASSLISGSAHEQYF
>.|16|TRBJ1-3|TRBD1|TRBV11-2
TGTGCCAGCAGCGTGACCGGGACAGGGGCTGGAAACACCATATATTTT
CASSVTGTGAGNTIYF
>.|16|TRBJ2-7|TRBD1|TRBV7-9
TGTTCCAGCAGACGATCCGGGACAGGGGTTTCCCACGAGCAGTACTTC
CSSRRSGTGVSHEQYF
>.|13|TRBJ2-7|.|TRBV21-1
TGTGCCAAAACCACCGGGACATCCTACGAGCAGTACTTC
CAKTTGTSYEQYF
>.|14|TRBJ1-6|.|TRBV27
TGTGCCAGCGGCGGTAACGGACTAAATTCACCCCTCCACTTT
CASGGNGLNSPLHF
>once|16|TRBJ2-1|.|TRBV5-1
TGCGCCAGCAGCCCAGACTACTTTAACAGTAGAAATGAGCAGTTCTTC
CASSPDYFNSRNEQFF
>once|12|TRBJ2-5|TRBD1|TRBV7-9
TGTGCCAGCCGGACAGGGCAAGAGACCCAGCACTTC
CASRTGQETQHF
>.|17|TRBJ2-3|TRBD2|TRBV11-2
TGTGCCAGCAGCCTCTCACTAGCGGGAGGGCTTGCAGATACGCAGTATTTT
CASSLSLAGGLADTQYF
>few|14|TRBJ1-3|TRBD1|TRBV28
TGTGCCAGCAGCATCGACAGGGTTGGAAACACCATATATTTT
CASSIDRVGNTIYF
>few|15|TRBJ1-1|.|TRBV4-1
TGCGCCAGCAGCCGCGGGGCCCTCATGAACACTGAAGCTTTCTTT
CASSRGALMNTEAFF
>.|16|TRBJ2-7|TRBD1|TRBV6-1
TGTGCCAGCAGTGATCCAGGACAGGGGGCATCCTACGAGCAGTACTTC
CASSDPGQGASYEQYF
>.|11|TRBJ2-7|.|TRBV14
TGTGCCAGCAGCCACAGCTACGAGCAGTACTTC
CASSHSYEQYF
>few|19|TRBJ2-3|TRBD2|TRBV7-2
TGTGCCAGCAGCTTAGGGGGCGGGAGGAGAGAGGCTAGCACAGATACGCAGTATTTT
CASSLGGGRREASTDTQYF
>.|13|TRBJ1-1|.|TRBV19
TGTGCCAGTAGTGACAGATTGAACACTGAAGCTTTCTTT
CASSDRLNTEAFF
>few|15|TRBJ1-2|.|TRBV15
TGTGCCACCAGCATTCGACGGCCCCTAGGCTATGGCTACACCTTC
CATSIRRPLGYGYTF
>.|15|TRBJ2-2|.|TRBV27
TGTGCCAGCAGTTTTCCGGGCAGGGCGTCCGGGGAGCTGTTTTTT
CASSFPGRASGELFF
>once|13|TRBJ1-2|TRBD1|TRBV30
TGTGCCTGGAGTCGGGACAGGAAGGTCGGCTACACCTTC
CAWSRDRKVGYTF
>few|16|TRBJ2-7|.|TRBV28
TGTGCCAGCAGTTTATTGAGGATGGGTTACCCCTACGAGCAGTACTTC
CASSLLRMGYPYEQYF
>.|12|TRBJ1-5|.|TRBV7-9
TGTTCCAGCAGCCGTACAGGGCAGCCCCAGCATTTT
CSSSRTGQPQHF